This TCR beta chain was sequenced during a study of cytomegalovirus exposure and HLA in healthy donors. With V trimmed by 9 bases and J by 1 base, 2 bases remained unmatched. The CDR3 extends over 15 amino acids. CDR1 is ENHRY and CDR2 is SYGVKD in the germline V gene. With respect to this clone: Its antigen is undetermined.

The primer mix had 60 Vbeta and 13 Jbeta primers. The method was immunoSEQ multiplex PCR; TCRdb's version includes in-frame clones alone and lacks a portion of them. Among roughly 58,000 clones, under 90% were seen once, and the ten largest hold 3.9%. The study's findings and limits: A cluster of highly shared sequence variants was likely a sequencing artifact.

This clonotype was sampled from a woman between 40 and 50 years old in good health and CMV-seronegative. The chain links TRBV10-3 to TRBJ2-2; 13 nucleotides match TRBD2. The material sequenced was PBMCs. The CDR3 DNA is TGTGCCATACTAGCGGGAGGGCAGAACACCGGGGAGCTGTTTTTT. This encodes CAILAGGQNTGELFF.